The clone carrying this T cell receptor beta chain was seen a handful of times. TCRdb re-derived calls from the 5' RACE reads in MiXCR, one entry per CDR3 protein. The sample includes over 150,000 distinct CDR3 sequences, roughly 13% of them seen just once. This sample was included in a study of T-cell memory formation after mild COVID-19. Sequencing was performed on PBMCs or a T cell subset sorted from them (not recorded which). The sequence derives from a man in his late teens or twenties who had mild COVID-19 (a few samples of this study predate the infection). Cell type and time point are not known.

CDR3 nucleotides: TGTGCCAGCAGTTTAGGGTTGGGGGCAGATACGCAGTATTTT. This gives the protein CASSLGLGADTQYF. The rearrangement joins TRBV12-3 or TRBV12-4 to TRBJ2-3; D assignment may be TRBD1 or TRBD2 (5 bases each). Trimming left V 1 base short and J 4 bases short, with 9 bases between. The CDR3 has 14 residues.